The subject of this entry is one T cell receptor beta chain. Antigen specificity is unknown. The V gene's germline CDR1 is SGDLS and CDR2 YYNGEE. The CDR3 covers 19 residues. J gave up 5 bases and V 0 bases, and 12 bases lay outside the gene matches. This specimen comes from a study of cytomegalovirus exposure and HLA in healthy donors. The PCR used 60 Vbeta and 13 Jbeta primers. Repertoires were generated with immunoSEQ multiplex PCR, while TCRdb's copy carries only in-frame clones and drops some. The specimen's table records some 150,000 clones. Study-level points and caveats: A reported reduction in N-insertions relative to the roughly 670-donor mean was seen in an Asian-associated ancestry cluster in a later analysis.

The genes are TRBV9 and TRBJ2-3, with 13 bases fitting TRBD2. The sequence was collected from a woman between 18 and 29 years old in good health and CMV-seropositive. The sample was PBMCs. CDR3 sequence: CASSVVSIGTSGVVDTQYF. CDR3 in DNA: TGTGCCAGCAGCGTAGTTAGCATAGGGACTAGCGGGGTCGTAGATACGCAGTATTTT.